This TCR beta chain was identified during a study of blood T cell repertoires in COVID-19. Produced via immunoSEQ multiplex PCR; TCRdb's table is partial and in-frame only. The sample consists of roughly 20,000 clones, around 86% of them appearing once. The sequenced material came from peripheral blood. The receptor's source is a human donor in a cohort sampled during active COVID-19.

This CDR3 reads CASSRTGRYTEAFF. DNA of the CDR3: TGTGCCAGCAGCCGGACAGGCCGATACACTGAAGCTTTCTTT. J is TRBJ1-1 and V is TRBV13; 7 nucleotides align to TRBD1. The CDR3 spans 14 residues. After removal of 5 bases from V and 3 bases from J, the junction contained 6 bases not matched to a gene. The V gene's germline CDR1 is PRHDT and CDR2 FYEKMQ (reference sequence).